These 4 T cell receptor beta chains were sequenced from one sample in a study of blood T cell repertoires in COVID-19. Data came from immunoSEQ multiplex PCR; TCRdb stores just in-frame clones and leaves some out. The sample has about 100,000 clones, roughly 80% seen once. The sequenced material came from peripheral blood. Receptors originate from a man between 65 and 85 years old with active or convalescent COVID-19.

The DNA of the CDR3 is TGTGCCAGCCAGACCGGACAGGGGGCGAATGAGCAGTTCTTC. Its translation: CASQTGQGANEQFF. This rearrangement joins TRBV9 to TRBJ2-1, with 11 bases that match TRBD1. From germline, CDR1 is SGDLS and CDR2 YYNGEE. With V trimmed by 7 bases and J by 7 bases, 7 bases remained unmatched. The CDR3 has 14 residues.

This clone was observed a handful of times. The chain couples TRBV5-1 to TRBJ1-6, with D possibly TRBD1 on 5 matching bases. Between the trimmed V and J ends, which lost 0 bases and 6 bases, there was a span of 7 bases. The CDR3 has 14 residues. The germline V gene has CDR1 SGHRS and CDR2 YFSETQ. In nucleotides, the CDR3 is TGCGCCAGCAGCTTGGGGGGCGTTAATTCACCCCTCCACTTT. Encoded protein: CASSLGGVNSPLHF.

The chain carries TRBV2 and TRBJ2-1; TRBD2 matches 8 bases. V lost 8 bases, J lost 2 bases, and 5 bases stayed unmatched. Germline V gene lookup returns CDR1 SNHLY and CDR2 FYNNEI. This CDR3 is built from 14 residues. CDR3 residues: CASRPGGTYNEQFF. The CDR3 region has the DNA TGTGCCAGCCGGCCGGGGGGGACCTACAATGAGCAGTTCTTC.

V and J are TRBV10-2 and TRBJ1-2; tentative D call: TRBD1 (6 bases). V was trimmed by 7 bases and J by 4 bases, leaving 13 bases between them. CDR1 is WSHSY and CDR2 is SAAADI in the germline V gene. The length of the CDR3 is 13 residues. The CDR3 bases are TGCGCCAGCACGGGGACATACGTCTATGGCTACACCTTC. Protein product: CASTGTYVYGYTF.